This T cell receptor beta chain stems from a study of identical twins. With 3 bases removed from V and 0 bases from J, the gap between germline ends came to 9 bases. Looked up from germline, CDR1 is MRHNA and CDR2 is SNTAGT. There are 15 residues in the CDR3. TCRdb called the 5' RACE reads again in MiXCR, with one record for every CDR3 protein. The data contain 300,000 to 400,000 distinct CDR3 sequences, 9% to 15% of them seen just once; the ten biggest clones take up just over 7%. The same sample was also used in a study of yellow fever vaccine responses in identical twins.

This TCR derives from a woman between 18 and 29 years old in good health. Specimen: CD8+ T cells sorted from blood. V usage is TRBV6-4 and J usage is TRBJ2-1; D is uncertain. The CDR3 DNA sequence: TGTGCCAGCAGTGATTGGCAGAGCTCCTACAATGAGCAGTTCTTC. This gives the protein CASSDWQSSYNEQFF.